This entry concerns a single T cell receptor beta chain. This sample was taken from a study of blood T cell repertoires in COVID-19. Study-level background: The study drew acute and convalescent COVID-19 samples from the United States, Italy and Spain. PBMCs, B-cell-depleted T cells, or T cells provided the cDNA or gDNA that made up the material.

Authors' methods: Researchers report that nucleated cell counts were estimated from reference gene primer amplification. Clones were read by immunoSEQ multiplex PCR, and TCRdb kept only the in-frame ones, dropping some. The V and J calls and the clone size are those of that table, but D and trimming were determined from the DNA. Seen here are fewer than 250,000 clones, 65% to 90% observed once, and the top ten hold less than 7.5%. The V gene's germline CDR1 is SNHLY and CDR2 FYNNEI. V lost 6 bases and J 3 bases, leaving 14 bases between the germline ends. This CDR3 has 14 residues. This receptor was obtained from a woman aged 45-65 years with acute or convalescent COVID-19. The J gene is TRBJ1-1, the V gene TRBV2; weak D call: TRBD1 (5 bases). The specimen was peripheral blood. The CDR3 coding sequence is TGTGCCAGCAGGGGGACTAAGGGGTACACTGAAGCTTTCTTT. This translates into CASRGTKGYTEAFF.